This T cell receptor (beta chain) was captured by sequencing in a study of shared clonotypes between healthy human individuals. DNA input for the unsorted PBMC replicate PCRs was approximately 0.3 ug, about 32,000 T cell genomes. Profiled with immunoSEQ multiplex PCR; TCRdb holds only in-frame clones, not every one. Among about 450,000 clones listed, roughly 80% were seen once. This clone was seen a few times. Its antigen is not identified. Overall study results and limits: The study sampled only blood, and tissue repertoires likely differ.

Healthy adults negative for HIV, lacking recent acute infections or vaccinations, served as donors. Sequencing was carried out using PBMCs. The clonotype originates from a woman aged 40 to 50 in good health. Some clones in this sample may be carry-over from other donors' samples.

CDR3 sequence reads: CASSQGLAATYEQYF. The DNA for the CDR3 is TGCGCCAGCAGCCAAGGACTAGCGGCAACCTACGAGCAGTACTTC. The chain links TRBV4-3 to TRBJ2-7, with TRBD2 matching 9 bases. Germline-derived CDR1 and CDR2 are LGHNA and YSLEER. V lost 1 base, J lost 2 bases, and 3 bases stayed unmatched. The CDR3 has 15 amino acids.